The 20 T cell receptor beta chains below come from one sample, sequenced in a study of blood T cells in healthy people across ages. A second PCR, run for about 7 to 11 cycles, used a sample-barcoded 5' primer plus a J-beta primer mix. TCRdb reprocessed the 5' RACE reads via MiXCR and lists one record per CDR3 protein. The table shows hundreds of thousands of distinct CDR3 sequences, with more than 45% occurring only once. Sequencing input: blood. The receptors originated from a man aged 30 to 45 in good health.

The chain joins TRBV21-1 to TRBJ1-1; TRBD1, as called in the table, went unchecked against the DNA. TRBV21-1 counts as a pseudogene. The CDR3 sequence is 17 residues long. DNA for the CDR3: TGTGCCAGCAGCCCCGGACAGGGTTCCCCCCGGGACACTGAAGCTTTCTTT. Its protein product is CASSPGQGSPRDTEAFF.

The chain carries TRBV20-1 and TRBJ2-1, with 9 bases lining up with TRBD2. The CDR3 runs 13 residues. V lost 4 bases, J lost 10 bases, and 8 bases stayed unmatched. Germline V gene sequence: CDR1 DFQATT, CDR2 SNEGSKA (reference sequence). The DNA of the CDR3 is TGCAGTGCTATTCGACTAGCGGTGGACGAGCAGTTCTTC. Translating it yields CSAIRLAVDEQFF.

The chain joins TRBV29-1 to TRBJ2-2; no clear D gene. Looked up from germline, CDR1 is SQVTM and CDR2 is ANQGSEA. The CDR3 covers 13 residues. V was trimmed by 6 bases and J by 4 bases, leaving 12 bases between them. In DNA, the CDR3 is TGCAGCGTAGAGGTCCCGCTCACCGGGGAGCTGTTTTTT. This codes for CSVEVPLTGELFF.

V and J are TRBV20-1 and TRBJ2-1; 7 nucleotides align to TRBD2. There are 14 residues in the CDR3. Germline V lookup: CDR1 DFQATT, CDR2 SNEGSKA (reference sequence). The CDR3 DNA reads TGCAGCGTAGGGAGGGCCAACTCCTACAATGAGCAGTTCTTC. It is translated as CSVGRANSYNEQFF.

This clonotype appeared a few times. The chain combines TRBV20-1 with TRBJ2-7; perhaps D is TRBD1 or TRBD2 (5 bases each). The V and J ends lost 6 bases and 4 bases respectively, with 16 bases between them. From germline, CDR1 is DFQATT and CDR2 SNEGSKA (reference sequence). The CDR3 is made up of 13 amino acids. CDR3 amino acids: CSARSGPFYEQYF. In DNA, the CDR3 is TGCAGTGCAAGATCGGGACCGTTTTACGAGCAGTACTTC.

This clonotype came up a few times. The CDR3 here is CASSTDQPQHF. Here the CDR3 DNA reads TGTGCCAGCAGTACAGATCAGCCCCAGCATTTT. The chain is built from TRBV28 and TRBJ1-5, with no clear D. Looked up from germline, CDR1 is MDHEN and CDR2 is SYDVKM. This CDR3 is 11 amino acids long. Trimming took 5 bases from V and 5 from J, leaving 4 bases between them.

This CDR3 is CASSPFRTYNEQFF. The CDR3 DNA sequence: TGTGCCAGCAGCCCTTTCCGTACCTACAATGAGCAGTTCTTC. The J gene is TRBJ2-1, the V gene TRBV6-2 or TRBV6-3; no clear D. Per the germline V gene, CDR1 is MNHEY and CDR2 is SVGEGT. Trimming stripped 6 bases from V and 2 bases from J, with 11 bases between. The CDR3 extends over 14 amino acids.

This chain links TRBV7-2 with TRBJ2-7; no clear D gene. Germline CDR1 is SGHTA and CDR2 is FQGNSA. The CDR3 sequence is 17 residues long. The ends were cut back, 0 bases at V and 0 bases at J, with 15 bases in the middle. CDR3 DNA: TGTGCCAGCAGCTTAGCGACCTACGGCCCGATCTCCTACGAGCAGTACTTC. This sequence encodes CASSLATYGPISYEQYF.

The chain joins TRBV20-1 to TRBJ1-6; TRBD1 matches 7 bases. Germline assignment: CDR1 DFQATT and CDR2 SNEGSKA (reference sequence). The V segment lost 4 bases and the J segment 5 bases; nucleotides outside the gene matches: 11. The CDR3 loop spans 16 amino acids. The CDR3 DNA follows: TGCAGTGCTAAACCGGGACAGAGGATCGATAATTCACCCCTCCACTTT. This gives the protein CSAKPGQRIDNSPLHF.

The CDR3 is CASRIAGGGNTQYF. The CDR3 region has the DNA TGTGCCAGCAGAATAGCGGGAGGGGGAAATACGCAGTATTTT. This chain links TRBV7-9 with TRBJ2-3, with 11 bases fitting TRBD2. The CDR3 runs to 14 residues. Trimming removed 6 bases from V and 7 bases from J; junction bases left unmatched: 6. CDR1 and CDR2 from the germline V gene are SEHNR and FQNEAQ (reference sequence).

The chain joins TRBV29-1 to TRBJ1-2, with D possibly being TRBD1 (6 bases). Germline CDR1 and CDR2: SQVTM and ANQGSEA. Trimming pared 6 bases from V and 7 bases from J, leaving 18 bases between. This CDR3 comprises 13 residues. CDR3: CSVDSRGGVGYTF. DNA of the CDR3: TGCAGCGTAGATTCCCGAGGGGGGGTTGGCTACACCTTC. The full variable domain, rest sourced from reference TRBV29-1 and TRBJ1-2, is SAVISQKPSRDICQRGTSLTIQCQVDSQVTMMFWYRQQPGQSLTLIATANQGSEATYESGFVIDKFPISRPNLTFSTLTVSNMSPEDSSIYLCSVDSRGGVGYTFGSGTRLTVV.

The V call is TRBV11-2, the J call TRBJ2-1, with 7 bases identical to TRBD2. The J segment lost 9 bases and the V segment lost 5 bases, leaving 4 bases of the junction unmatched. Germline CDR1 SGHAT, CDR2 FQNNGV. This CDR3 is 12 amino acids long. As DNA, the CDR3 is TGTGCCAGCAGCCGGGAGGCGGCTGAGCAGTTCTTC. Residues: CASSREAAEQFF. The full variable domain, with the rest looked up from reference TRBV11-2 and TRBJ2-1, is EAGVAQSPRYKIIEKRQSVAFWCNPISGHATLYWYQQILGQGPKLLIQFQNNGVVDDSQLPKDRFSAERLKGVDSTLKIQPAKLEDSAVYLCASSREAAEQFFGPGTRLTVL.

The V call is TRBV20-1, the J call TRBJ2-7; 8 positions match TRBD2. The J call is in doubt because the DNA end fits TRBJ2-5 better. CDR1 and CDR2 from the germline V gene are DFQATT and SNEGSKA (reference sequence). The length of the CDR3 is 13 residues. The CDR3 region is CSAPTSGLETQYF. CDR3 nucleotides: TGCAGTGCCCCAACTAGCGGACTCGAGACCCAGTACTTC.

The chain recombines TRBV19 with TRBJ2-4; D might be TRBD2 (6 bases). The CDR3 has 15 amino acids. V was pared by 5 bases and J by 2 bases, with 13 bases between. The germline V gene encodes CDR1 LNHDA and CDR2 SQIVND (reference sequence). This CDR3 is CASSAGGGTKNIQYF. In DNA form, the CDR3 reads TGTGCCAGTAGTGCGGGTGGAGGGACCAAAAACATTCAGTACTTC.

The V gene is TRBV7-2, the J gene TRBJ2-5; maybe TRBD2 (7 bases). Trimming took off 5 bases at V and 11 bases at J, with 21 bases between the two ends. The CDR3 has 14 residues. Germline CDR1 is SGHTA and CDR2 is FQGNSA. CDR3 bases: TGTGCCAGCAGCCGGGGGGCCCTAGCTCGGGAGCAGTACTTC. It encodes CASSRGALAREQYF.

The count of this clonotype is one. The chain combines TRBV27 with TRBJ2-1; 9 bases match TRBD1. The V segment lost 8 bases and the J segment 8 bases; nucleotides outside the gene matches: 13. CDR1 is MNHEY and CDR2 is SMNVEV in the germline V gene (reference sequence). This CDR3 is built from 15 residues. Here the CDR3 DNA reads TGTGCCAGCTCCTGGGGGACAGGGTTTCCCGATGAGCAGTTCTTC. It yields the protein CASSWGTGFPDEQFF.

V and J are TRBV7-2 and TRBJ2-2; D is uncertain. The CDR3 consists of 14 residues. Germline V gene lookup returns CDR1 SGHTA and CDR2 FQGNSA. With 3 bases removed from V and 4 bases from J, the gap between germline ends came to 9 bases. CDR3 sequence: CASSLIKSTGELFF. As DNA, the CDR3 is TGTGCCAGCAGCTTGATTAAGAGCACCGGGGAGCTGTTTTTT.

For this clonotype: This is likely a read error, given that the CDR3 carries no conserved phenylalanine or tryptophan at its end. The CDR3 DNA reads TGCAGTGCTAGGGATACAGGTTTTCCTTCCTACGAGCAGTACTCC. Translation gives CSARDTGFPSYEQYS. This rearrangement joins TRBV20-1 to TRBJ2-7; possibly TRBD1 for D (5 bases). Germline V lookup: CDR1 DFQATT, CDR2 SNEGSKA (reference sequence). This CDR3 is built from 15 residues. The V gene lost 3 bases and the J gene lost 1 base, with 16 bases spanning the gap.

This rearrangement joins TRBV5-6 to TRBJ1-6, with 8 bases matching TRBD1. This CDR3 comprises 17 residues. The ends lost 2 bases at V and 8 bases at J; junction bases unmatched: 12. Germline lookup yields CDR1 SGHDT and CDR2 YYEEEE. This CDR3 is CASSFTTVQGADSPLHF. DNA for the CDR3: TGTGCCAGCAGCTTTACGACGGTCCAGGGGGCTGATTCACCCCTCCACTTT.

V gene TRBV10-3 combines with J gene TRBJ2-5; 11 bases are shared with TRBD2. Germline V CDR1 and CDR2: ENHRY, SYGVKD. V dropped 7 bases and J dropped 3; count of bases not matched to a gene: 10. This CDR3 has 16 residues. CDR3 protein: CAITERLAGGKETQYF. Written as DNA, the CDR3 is TGTGCCATCACCGAAAGGCTAGCGGGGGGTAAAGAGACCCAGTACTTC.